The 18 T cell receptor beta chains given below trace back to one sample, sequenced in a study of T cells in Graves' hyperthyroidism and ophthalmopathy. Using RNA transcripts as the source, TCR beta CDR3 regions were amplified. RT-PCR in the first round (using the HTBI primer set) targeted the TCR CDR3. Each CDR3 protein gets one entry after TCRdb re-called the multiplex PCR reads with MiXCR. The sample contains about 400,000 distinct CDR3 sequences, about 15% of which appear only once. What was sequenced was blood. These receptors all come from a woman younger than 45 with Graves' hyperthyroidism.

As regards this clonotype: A read error may be the cause here, since a much bigger clone is one base away. The V and J genes are TRBV2 and TRBJ2-1, with 13 nucleotides matching TRBD2. Germline assignment: CDR1 SNHLY and CDR2 FYNNEI. The CDR3 has 16 residues. This CDR3 reads CTSSEAGLAGSNEQFF. The DNA for the CDR3 is TGTACCAGCAGTGAAGCGGGACTAGCGGGATCGAATGAGCAGTTCTTC.

The gene calls are TRBV4-2 and TRBJ1-2; TRBD1 matches at 12 bases. The germline CDR1 and CDR2 sequences are LGHNA and YNFKEQ. V lost 0 bases to trimming and J lost 8 bases; unmatched junction nucleotides: 10. The CDR3 runs to 17 residues. CDR3 bases: TGTGCCAGCAGCCAAGATCCAAAGGGACAGGGGGCTCACGGCTACACCTTC. This codes for CASSQDPKGQGAHGYTF.

This clonotype was picked up many times. The rearrangement joins TRBV18 to TRBJ2-3, with D maybe TRBD2 (5 bases). The germline V gene has CDR1 KGHSH and CDR2 LQKENI. The CDR3 length is 16 residues. With 1 base removed from V and 2 bases from J, the gap between germline ends came to 13 bases. This CDR3 is CASSPRRNPPTDTQYF. The CDR3 bases are TGTGCCAGCTCACCACGGAGGAACCCTCCCACAGATACGCAGTATTTT.

This clonotype has a count of ten or more. J is TRBJ2-7 and V is TRBV6-1, with D unresolved. V was cut by 7 bases and J by 6 bases, with 13 bases left in between. The CDR3 extends over 12 amino acids. CDR1 and CDR2 (germline): MNHNS, SASEGT. This chain's CDR3 is CASKGFVAEQYF. CDR3 sequence (DNA): TGTGCCAGCAAAGGGTTCGTGGCCGAGCAGTACTTC.

In this sample, this clonotype turned up a few times. The V and J genes are TRBV4-1 and TRBJ1-4; D is possibly TRBD1 (6 bases). CDR1 is MGHRA and CDR2 is YSYEKL in the germline V gene. The CDR3 sequence is 15 residues long. Trimming cost V 4 bases and J 7 bases, with 16 bases left between them. CDR3 loop: CASSLRTAGGEKLFF. The DNA for the CDR3 is TGCGCCAGCAGCCTCCGGACAGCTGGGGGTGAAAAACTGTTTTTT.

This clonotype was counted only a few times. The genes are TRBV7-8 and TRBJ2-1; TRBD1 is a possible D gene (6 bases). V was pared by 4 bases and J by 9 bases, with 25 bases between. From germline, CDR1 is SGHVS and CDR2 FQNEAQ. This CDR3 has 17 residues. CDR3 sequence reads: CASSSDRLITRSLEQFF. CDR3 nucleotides: TGTGCCAGCAGCTCGGACAGACTCATTACCCGATCCCTTGAGCAGTTCTTC.

This clonotype has more than one count but fewer than ten. The chain carries TRBV5-1 and TRBJ1-4; the D is unclear. CDR3 length: 15 residues. The germline V gene has CDR1 SGHRS and CDR2 YFSETQ. V was clipped by 4 bases and J by 7 bases, with 17 bases between them. The CDR3 loop is CASSPLGSHSEKLFF. The DNA for the CDR3 is TGCGCCAGCAGCCCGCTGGGCAGCCATAGTGAAAAACTGTTTTTT.

The chain employs TRBV30 and TRBJ2-5; 9 bases fit TRBD2. Germline loops: CDR1 GTSNPN, CDR2 SVGIG (reference sequence). This CDR3 has 15 residues. V lost 0 bases to trimming and J lost 5 bases; unmatched junction nucleotides: 7. The CDR3, as DNA: TGTGCCTGGAGTGTATCGAGCGGGAGGAGTGAGACCCAGTACTTC. Its protein is CAWSVSSGRSETQYF.

This clonotype has a count of ten or more. The gene calls are TRBV27 and TRBJ1-5; D possibly corresponds to TRBD1 (6 bases). The CDR3 sequence is 13 residues long. Germline V CDR1 and CDR2: MNHEY, SMNVEV (reference sequence). Trimming shortened V by 5 bases and J by 8 bases, and 13 bases separated the two germline ends. The CDR3 region has the DNA TGTGCCAGCAGTGGGGGGCCGGGGGAGCCCCAGCATTTT. Translating gives CASSGGPGEPQHF.

This clonotype was seen many times. This chain joins TRBV28 and TRBJ2-5; possible D gene TRBD2, 6 bases. The V end was cut by 5 bases, the J end by 2 bases, with 15 bases between. The V gene's germline CDR1 is MDHEN and CDR2 SYDVKM. The CDR3 is made up of 15 amino acids. The CDR3 loop reads CASSPLRENQETQYF. The CDR3 DNA follows: TGTGCCAGCAGTCCCCTCCGGGAGAATCAAGAGACCCAGTACTTC.

This clonotype showed up many times. Here the CDR3 DNA reads TGTGCCAGCAGAGCAGAACAGGGGACTAATGAAAAACTGTTTTTT. Translated, it gives CASRAEQGTNEKLFF. The chain combines TRBV2 with TRBJ1-4; the match to TRBD1 covers 7 bases. CDR1 and CDR2 from the germline V gene are SNHLY and FYNNEI. V lost 6 bases and J lost 2; bases outside the gene matches: 6. The CDR3 is 15 amino acids.

This clonotype was observed at least ten times. The chain couples TRBV12-3 or TRBV12-4 to TRBJ2-1; 9 bases fit TRBD2. The CDR3 runs to 14 residues. Trimming removed 4 bases from V and 2 bases from J; junction bases left unmatched: 0. The CDR3 spells CASSWTSAYNEQFF. The CDR3 DNA follows: TGTGCCAGCAGTTGGACTAGCGCCTACAATGAGCAGTTCTTC.

With respect to this clonotype: This may be a read error, as it is one base from a much larger clone. The chain joins TRBV2 to TRBJ2-1; D possibly corresponds to TRBD2 (5 bases). Germline V lookup: CDR1 SNHLY, CDR2 FYNNEI. The length of the CDR3 is 12 residues. The chain's CDR3 is CACRILGHEQFF. In DNA form, the CDR3 reads TGTGCCTGCAGGATACTAGGACATGAGCAGTTCTTC. Full variable domain (outside the CDR3, taken from reference TRBV2 and TRBJ2-1): EPEVTQTPSHQVTQMGQEVILRCVPISNHLYFYWYRQILGQKVEFLVSFYNNEISEKSEIFDDQFSVERPDGSNFTLKIRSTKLEDSAMYFCACRILGHEQFFGPGTRLTVL.

This clonotype was seen ten or more times. V gene TRBV7-9 combines with J gene TRBJ2-3; 8 positions match TRBD2. Trimming at V came to 5 bases and at J to 4 bases, leaving 5 bases not matched to a gene. Germline loops: CDR1 SEHNR, CDR2 FQNEAQ (reference sequence). CDR3 length equals 14 residues. The CDR3 coding sequence is TGTGCCAGCAGCCCGAGCGGGAGCGCAGATACGCAGTATTTT. Encoded protein: CASSPSGSADTQYF.

The count of this clonotype is one. Just one base apart from a much larger clone, this may be a read error. For the CDR3, the DNA is TGTGCCAGGAGGGCCGGGACAGGGCTCTATGGCTACACCTTC. Its protein is CARRAGTGLYGYTF. The V gene is TRBV2, the J gene TRBJ1-2; 9 bases fit TRBD1. This CDR3 is built from 14 residues. The germline V gene has CDR1 SNHLY and CDR2 FYNNEI. J gave up 4 bases and V 9 bases, and 9 bases lay outside the gene matches.

This clonotype was counted between two and nine times. This chain links TRBV20-1 with TRBJ2-7; 7 bases are a match to TRBD1. V was clipped by 0 bases and J by 2 bases; unmatched bases: 7. The CDR3 is made up of 15 amino acids. Germline V gene sequence: CDR1 DFQATT, CDR2 SNEGSKA (reference sequence). CDR3 bases: TGCAGTGCTAGAGATCCCAGGGGGTTTGCCTACGAGCAGTACTTC. Translation: CSARDPRGFAYEQYF.

This clonotype was found many times. The chain has TRBV6-1 and TRBJ2-1, with a weak D call TRBD2 (5 bases). V lost 6 bases and J lost 0, with 12 bases in between. Germline V gives CDR1 MNHNS, CDR2 SASEGT. CDR3 size: 15 residues. The CDR3: CASRRGTSSYNEQFF. CDR3 nucleotides: TGTGCCAGCAGGCGCGGAACTAGCTCCTACAATGAGCAGTTCTTC.

CDR3 amino acids: CASSGGTGEAYEQYF. The CDR3 coding sequence is TGCGCCAGCAGCGGCGGGACAGGGGAGGCCTACGAGCAGTACTTC. V gene TRBV5-1 combines with J gene TRBJ2-7, with 10 positions matching TRBD1. Germline trimming cut 4 bases from V and 2 bases from J; bases unmatched to any gene: 6. This CDR3 comprises 15 residues. Germline V lookup: CDR1 SGHRS, CDR2 YFSETQ.